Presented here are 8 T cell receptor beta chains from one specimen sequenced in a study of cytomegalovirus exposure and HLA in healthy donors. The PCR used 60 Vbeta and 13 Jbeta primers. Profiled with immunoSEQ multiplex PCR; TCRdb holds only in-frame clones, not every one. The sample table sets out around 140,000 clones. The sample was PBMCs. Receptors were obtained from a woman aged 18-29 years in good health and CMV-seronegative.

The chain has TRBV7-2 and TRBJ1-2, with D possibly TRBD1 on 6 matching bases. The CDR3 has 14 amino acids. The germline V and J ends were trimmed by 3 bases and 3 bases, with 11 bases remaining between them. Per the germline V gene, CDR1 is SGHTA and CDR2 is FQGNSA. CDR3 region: CASSLPQGHYGYTF. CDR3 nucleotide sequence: TGTGCCAGCAGCTTGCCACAGGGCCACTATGGCTACACCTTC.

This CDR3 is CASNFGLAGGKEGNEQFF. CDR3 DNA: TGTGCCAGCAACTTCGGGCTAGCGGGAGGGAAGGAGGGCAATGAGCAGTTCTTC. This chain joins TRBV5-7 and TRBJ2-1; 12 bases agree with TRBD2. TRBV5-7 is an ORF; its function is uncertain. This CDR3 spans 18 amino acids. Trimming removed 6 bases from V and 6 bases from J; junction bases left unmatched: 16.

The CDR3 here is CASSFRAGGPGAQYF. Written as DNA, the CDR3 is TGTGCCAGCAGCTTCCGAGCGGGAGGCCCTGGGGCGCAGTATTTT. The gene calls are TRBV7-8 and TRBJ2-3; 9 bases align to TRBD2. The CDR3 is made up of 15 amino acids. The trim removed 3 bases at V and 10 bases at J, leaving 11 bases unmatched. The germline V gene encodes CDR1 SGHVS and CDR2 FQNEAQ.

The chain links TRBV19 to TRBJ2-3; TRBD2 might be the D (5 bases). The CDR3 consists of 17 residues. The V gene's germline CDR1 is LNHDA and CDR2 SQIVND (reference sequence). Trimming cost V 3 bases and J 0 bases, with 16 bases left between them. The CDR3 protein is CASSMRWRQASTDTQYF. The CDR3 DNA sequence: TGTGCCAGTAGTATGAGGTGGAGGCAGGCTAGCACAGATACGCAGTATTTT.

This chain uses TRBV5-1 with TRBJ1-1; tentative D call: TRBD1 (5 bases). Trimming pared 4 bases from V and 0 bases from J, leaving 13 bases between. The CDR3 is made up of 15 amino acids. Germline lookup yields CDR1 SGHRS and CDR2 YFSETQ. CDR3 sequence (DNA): TGCGCCAGCAGCCCCCGGGGGGGGTTGAACACTGAAGCTTTCTTT. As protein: CASSPRGGLNTEAFF.

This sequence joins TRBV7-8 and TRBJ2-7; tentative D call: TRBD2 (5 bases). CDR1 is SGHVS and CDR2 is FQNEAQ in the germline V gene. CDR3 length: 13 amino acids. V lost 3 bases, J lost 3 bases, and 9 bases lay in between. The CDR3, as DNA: TGTGCCAGCAGCTTGGAGGTGCACTACGAGCAGTACTTC. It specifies CASSLEVHYEQYF.

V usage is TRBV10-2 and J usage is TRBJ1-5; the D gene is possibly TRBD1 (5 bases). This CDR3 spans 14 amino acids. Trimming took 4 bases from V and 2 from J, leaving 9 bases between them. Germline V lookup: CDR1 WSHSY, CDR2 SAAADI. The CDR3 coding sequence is TGCGCCAGCAGTGCGGCGGGGGGCAATCAGCCCCAGCATTTT. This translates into CASSAAGGNQPQHF.

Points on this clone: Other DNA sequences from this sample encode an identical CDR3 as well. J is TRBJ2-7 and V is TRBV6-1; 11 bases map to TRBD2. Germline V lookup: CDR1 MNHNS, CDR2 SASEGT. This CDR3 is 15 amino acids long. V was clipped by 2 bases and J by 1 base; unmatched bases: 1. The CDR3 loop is CASSERTSGSYEQYF. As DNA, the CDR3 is TGTGCCAGCAGTGAACGGACTAGCGGGTCCTACGAGCAGTACTTC.